Listed below are T cell receptor beta chains from one sample, sequenced in a study of type 1 regulatory T cells. TCRdb reanalysed the reads using MiXCR and keeps one entry per CDR3 protein. The table lists 80,000 to 100,000 distinct CDR3 sequences, 31% of them singletons. Sample: CD4+ T cells, either the whole sample or a sorted fraction (not recorded which). The source of these receptors is a human donor in good health. Both conserved end residues are part of each CDR3. Each record gives: J gene, V gene, CDR3 protein.

j_call: TRBJ2-1; v_call: TRBV6-5; cdr3_aa: CASCESGRNEQFF
j_call: TRBJ2-1; v_call: TRBV5-6; cdr3_aa: CASSGRGRDSYNEQFF
j_call: TRBJ1-4; v_call: TRBV27; cdr3_aa: CASRAGYLSEKLFF
j_call: TRBJ2-3; v_call: TRBV20-1; cdr3_aa: CSAQGTGRDTQYF
j_call: TRBJ1-3; v_call: TRBV7-3; cdr3_aa: CASSLNRGNTIYF
j_call: TRBJ2-7; v_call: TRBV28; cdr3_aa: CASSSGSLYEQYF
j_call: TRBJ1-5; v_call: TRBV20-1; cdr3_aa: CSATQGDGNQPQHF
j_call: TRBJ1-2; v_call: TRBV7-9; cdr3_aa: CASSLYPEQGYTF
j_call: TRBJ2-7; v_call: TRBV3-1; cdr3_aa: CASSQARQPYEQYF
j_call: TRBJ2-7; v_call: TRBV2; cdr3_aa: CASRGETYEQYF
j_call: TRBJ2-1; v_call: TRBV9; cdr3_aa: CASSAGLGYNEQFF
j_call: TRBJ2-6; v_call: TRBV5-1; cdr3_aa: CASSLRGQGSGANVLTF
j_call: TRBJ1-5; v_call: TRBV18; cdr3_aa: CASSGEGTGSRQPQHF
j_call: TRBJ2-1; v_call: TRBV11-3; cdr3_aa: CASSLAGTSGTDEQFF
j_call: TRBJ2-6; v_call: TRBV6-6; cdr3_aa: CASRLFEGSGANVLTF
j_call: TRBJ2-7; v_call: TRBV5-1; cdr3_aa: CASSLVENEQYF
j_call: TRBJ2-1; v_call: TRBV27; cdr3_aa: CASSLKGLAGGGLYNEQFF
j_call: TRBJ2-3; v_call: TRBV6-1; cdr3_aa: CASSENTVRDTQYF
j_call: TRBJ2-5; v_call: TRBV7-2; cdr3_aa: CASSERFLAGGGEAQYF
j_call: TRBJ2-5; v_call: TRBV7-2; cdr3_aa: CASSPLSGGRETQYF
j_call: TRBJ2-5; v_call: TRBV6-1; cdr3_aa: CASRGTGTGETQYF
j_call: TRBJ2-2; v_call: TRBV7-6; cdr3_aa: CASSSRGASSPGELFF
j_call: TRBJ2-3; v_call: TRBV30; cdr3_aa: CAWSDWNREDTQYF
j_call: TRBJ2-1; v_call: TRBV6-1; cdr3_aa: CATTGTSGRWNEQFF
j_call: TRBJ2-7; v_call: TRBV12-3/TRBV12-4; cdr3_aa: CASSLDFPAEQYF
j_call: TRBJ2-6; v_call: TRBV4-2; cdr3_aa: CASSYSRDSLLSGANVLTF
j_call: TRBJ1-1; v_call: TRBV29-1; cdr3_aa: CSVDGTLNTEAFF
j_call: TRBJ2-2; v_call: TRBV4-1; cdr3_aa: CASSQESIPRELFF
j_call: TRBJ1-3; v_call: TRBV20-1; cdr3_aa: CSATNRAGNTIYF
j_call: TRBJ2-3; v_call: TRBV23-1; cdr3_aa: CASSPIEASGRDTQYF
j_call: TRBJ2-7; v_call: TRBV3-1; cdr3_aa: CASSQGRPAYEQYF
j_call: TRBJ1-1; v_call: TRBV3-1; cdr3_aa: CASSLRGDTEAFF
j_call: TRBJ2-2; v_call: TRBV20-1; cdr3_aa: CSARDASGRAPGELFF
j_call: TRBJ2-1; v_call: TRBV5-1; cdr3_aa: CASSWGQGGEQFF
j_call: TRBJ1-1; v_call: TRBV6-5; cdr3_aa: CASRDRERGTEAFF
j_call: TRBJ1-2; v_call: TRBV6-1; cdr3_aa: CASTVDQGRPGANYGYTF
j_call: TRBJ2-3; v_call: TRBV11-1; cdr3_aa: CASSSPGSPTDTQYF
j_call: TRBJ1-1; v_call: TRBV7-9; cdr3_aa: CASRGRREVLNTEAFF
j_call: TRBJ1-2; v_call: TRBV28; cdr3_aa: CASSFGGTGAYGYTF
j_call: TRBJ2-5; v_call: TRBV12-3/TRBV12-4; cdr3_aa: CASSFGDRDQETQYF
j_call: TRBJ2-3; v_call: TRBV9; cdr3_aa: CASSVGRQDTQYF
j_call: TRBJ2-3; v_call: TRBV20-1; cdr3_aa: CSVPSGRATDTQYF
j_call: TRBJ1-2; v_call: TRBV30; cdr3_aa: CAWSVGGDYGYTF
j_call: TRBJ1-5; v_call: TRBV28; cdr3_aa: CASSFEGGQSNQPQHF
j_call: TRBJ2-1; v_call: TRBV20-1; cdr3_aa: CSVHTGGINEQFF
j_call: TRBJ2-2; v_call: TRBV5-1; cdr3_aa: CASSLVKGTGELFF
j_call: TRBJ2-1; v_call: TRBV5-1; cdr3_aa: CASSYGGASLNEQFF
j_call: TRBJ1-1; v_call: TRBV20-1; cdr3_aa: CSALRGSTEAFF
j_call: TRBJ2-1; v_call: TRBV29-1; cdr3_aa: CSVEGTGGNEQFF
j_call: TRBJ2-1; v_call: TRBV29-1; cdr3_aa: CSQVSGSSYNEQFF
j_call: TRBJ2-7; v_call: TRBV18; cdr3_aa: CASSPPIHTSSYEQYF
j_call: TRBJ2-3; v_call: TRBV5-1; cdr3_aa: CASSLQLAGADTQYF